This T cell receptor beta chain was recorded in a study of CD8 T cells in Susac syndrome. The multiple sclerosis controls, all treatment-naive patients, had relapsing-remitting disease that was stable or active. While CD8+ and CD4+ T cells were isolated negatively, TEMRA cells were enriched by FACS. Per the germline V gene, CDR1 is DFQATT and CDR2 is SNEGSKA (reference sequence). With V trimmed by 5 bases and J by 1 base, 5 bases remained unmatched. The CDR3 runs 14 residues. Random hexamers served to reverse transcribe about 0.45 to 1 ug RNA. An immunoSEQ multiplex PCR generated amplified TCR beta CDR3 products spanning 54 Vbeta and 13 Jbeta. MiXCR, run by TCRdb on the immunoSEQ multiplex PCR reads, gives a single entry per CDR3 protein. The data hold about 300,000 distinct CDR3 sequences, with 75% to 90% observed a single time.

Sequenced material: CD8+ T cells from PBMCs. The TCR comes from a human donor with multiple sclerosis. V is TRBV20-1 and J is TRBJ2-7; the match to TRBD1 covers 10 bases. The CDR3 loop is CSADPGQGSYEQYF. The CDR3 DNA reads as TGCAGTGCTGACCCGGGACAGGGGTCCTACGAGCAGTACTTC.